One sample yielded the 29 T cell receptor beta chains listed below, sequenced in a study of CD8+CD57+ T cells in acquired aplastic anemia. Both TCR beta VDJ combination and CDR3 sequence profiling were carried out. Genomic DNA was the template for this profiling. TCRdb reprocessed the reads via MiXCR and lists one record per CDR3 protein. The sample records about 180,000 distinct CDR3 sequences, approximately 48% being singletons. Patients sequenced had flow cytometry evidence of CD8+CD57+ cell expansion. The sample was sorted CD4+, CD8+, or CD8+CD57+ T cells (not recorded which) from PBMCs. Receptors originate from a human donor with aplastic anemia.

This clonotype was recorded at least ten times. The V gene is TRBV5-5, the J gene TRBJ1-6; the match to TRBD1 covers 9 bases. This CDR3 spans 14 amino acids. The germline V gene encodes CDR1 SGHKS and CDR2 YYEKEE (reference sequence). V shed 7 bases, J shed 7 bases, and the junction held 6 bases outside the gene matches. CDR3 nucleotide sequence: TGTGCCAGCCGGAGGGGACAGGGAAATTCACCCCTCCACTTT. This codes for CASRRGQGNSPLHF.

This clonotype has just a few counts. The chain recombines TRBV25-1 with TRBJ1-6, with D tentatively TRBD1 (5 bases). This CDR3 spans 16 amino acids. Trimming took 5 bases from V and 6 from J, leaving 17 bases between them. The germline V gene encodes CDR1 MGHDK and CDR2 SYGVNS. CDR3 DNA: TGTGCCAGCAGTCCCGGGGCAGCAAATTTTAATTCACCCCTCCACTTT. This translates into CASSPGAANFNSPLHF. The full variable domain, rest sourced from reference TRBV25-1 and TRBJ1-6, is EADIYQTPRYLVIGTGKKITLECSQTMGHDKMYWYQQDPGMELHLIHYSYGVNSTEKGDLSSESTVSRIRTEHFPLTLESARPSHTSQYLCASSPGAANFNSPLHFGNGTRLTVT.

This clonotype was detected many times. The V and J genes are TRBV2 and TRBJ2-3; 7 bases are shared with TRBD1. The CDR3 totals 14 residues. Unmatched junction bases numbered 8, after V lost 5 bases and J lost 6 bases. The germline gives CDR1 SNHLY, CDR2 FYNNEI. The chain's CDR3 is CASSYDRAPDTQYF. DNA for the CDR3: TGTGCCAGCAGTTATGACAGGGCCCCCGATACGCAGTATTTT. Looking up the rest from reference TRBV2 and TRBJ2-3 gives the full variable domain: EPEVTQTPSHQVTQMGQEVILRCVPISNHLYFYWYRQILGQKVEFLVSFYNNEISEKSEIFDDQFSVERPDGSNFTLKIRSTKLEDSAMYFCASSYDRAPDTQYFGPGTRLTVL.

The rearrangement joins TRBV20-1 to TRBJ2-1; a possible D gene is TRBD2 (7 bases). This CDR3 has 14 residues. Trimming left V 1 base short and J 15 bases short, with 22 bases between. Germline lookup yields CDR1 DFQATT and CDR2 SNEGSKA (reference sequence). CDR3 loop: CSARAGGQDWLSFF. The CDR3 DNA follows: TGCAGTGCTAGAGCGGGGGGCCAGGACTGGCTATCGTTCTTC.

This clonotype was detected ten times or more. The V and J genes are TRBV5-1 and TRBJ1-6; D remains unclear. Trimming stripped 4 bases from V and 3 bases from J, with 8 bases between. There are 14 residues in the CDR3. The germline gives CDR1 SGHRS, CDR2 YFSETQ. CDR3 nucleotide sequence: TGCGCCAGCAGCGCACGGGACTATAATTCACCCCTCCACTTT. Its protein is CASSARDYNSPLHF. Filled out from reference TRBV5-1 and TRBJ1-6, the complete variable domain reads KAGVTQTPRYLIKTRGQQVTLSCSPISGHRSVSWYQQTPGQGLQFLFEYFSETQRNKGNFPGRFSGRQFSNSRSEMNVSTLELGDSALYLCASSARDYNSPLHFGNGTRLTVT.

This chain joins TRBV7-2 and TRBJ2-5, with no clear D. The closer fit of TRBJ2-1 to the DNA end suggests the J call may be wrong. This CDR3 has 14 residues. Germline V gene data show CDR1 as SGHTA and CDR2 as FQGNSA. The CDR3 DNA sequence: TGTGCCAGCAGCGCCACAGTTGTGTTTTCTGAGCAGTTCTTC. Protein sequence: CASSATVVFSEQFF.

The V call is TRBV12-3 or TRBV12-4, the J call TRBJ1-2, with a tentative D call TRBD1 (6 bases). With 2 bases removed from V and 6 bases from J, the gap between germline ends came to 13 bases. The CDR3 loop spans 14 amino acids. CDR3 sequence: CASSLRQENNGYTF. CDR3 DNA: TGTGCCAGCAGTTTAAGACAGGAAAATAATGGCTACACCTTC.

This clonotype was counted at least ten times. J is TRBJ2-7 and V is TRBV4-2; a possible D gene is TRBD2 (6 bases). Trimming removed 1 base at V and 4 bases at J, with 14 bases between. CDR1 is LGHNA, CDR2 YNFKEQ, per germline. This CDR3 has 15 residues. CDR3 sequence: CASSQVRGSVYEQYF. The CDR3 region has the DNA TGTGCCAGCAGCCAAGTTCGGGGGTCGGTATACGAGCAGTACTTC.

This chain uses TRBV30 with TRBJ2-3; D call uncertain. Deletions cut 2 bases from V and 2 bases from J, with 2 bases between. The CDR3 runs to 11 residues. Germline V gene sequence: CDR1 GTSNPN, CDR2 SVGIG (reference sequence). CDR3 in DNA: TGTGCCTGGAGTACCACAGATACGCAGTATTTT. Its translation is CAWSTTDTQYF.

On this clonotype itself: A much larger clonotype is one base distant, so this may be a read error. This sequence joins TRBV5-1 and TRBJ2-3; possibly TRBD1 for D (6 bases). Germline-derived CDR1 and CDR2 are SGHRS and YFSETQ. The CDR3 is 13 amino acids. CDR3 bases: TGCGCCAGCACCGCCAGCAGGGGAGATGCGCAGTATTTT. This codes for CASTASRGDAQYF.

CDR3 protein: CATSGGLDGYTF. For the CDR3, the DNA is TGTGCCACCTCGGGCGGCCTGGATGGCTACACCTTC. This chain links TRBV15 with TRBJ1-2; D unresolved. V lost 8 bases to trimming and J lost 6 bases, with 13 bases between them. Germline-derived CDR1 and CDR2 are LNHNV and YYDKDF (reference sequence). The CDR3 sequence is 12 residues long.

This clonotype was seen at least ten times. V is TRBV20-1 and J is TRBJ2-3; 8 positions match TRBD2. The CDR3 runs to 14 residues. Germline CDR1 DFQATT, CDR2 SNEGSKA (reference sequence). With 6 bases clipped from V and 2 bases from J, the junction kept 7 bases outside the gene matches. In nucleotides, the CDR3 is TGCAGTGCCCGACGGGGGGGTTCCACAGATACGCAGTATTTT. Translation gives CSARRGGSTDTQYF.

The chain joins TRBV5-6 to TRBJ1-4; D possibly corresponds to TRBD1 (5 bases). The V gene lost 4 bases and the J gene lost 8 bases, with 12 bases spanning the gap. CDR1 is SGHDT and CDR2 is YYEEEE in the germline V gene. This CDR3 comprises 13 residues. For the CDR3, the DNA is TGTGCCAGCAGCCCCCAAGGGGAGGAAAAACTGTTTTTT. It codes for CASSPQGEEKLFF. The full variable domain, rest sourced from reference TRBV5-6 and TRBJ1-4, is DAGVTQSPTHLIKTRGQQVTLRCSPKSGHDTVSWYQQALGQGPQFIFQYYEEEERQRGNFPDRFSGHQFPNYSSELNVNALLLGDSALYLCASSPQGEEKLFFGSGTQLSVL.

With respect to this clonotype: With a much larger clone just one base away, this may be a read error. The chain is built from TRBV3-1 and TRBJ1-1, with D unresolved. The CDR3 is made up of 16 amino acids. CDR1 is LGHDT, CDR2 YNNKEL, per germline (reference sequence). The CDR3 protein is CASSPSVRAGNTEALF. The CDR3 bases are TGTGCCAGCAGCCCATCGGTACGGGCGGGGAACACTGAAGCTCTCTTT.

This clonotype was detected a few times. The chain recombines TRBV7-9 with TRBJ1-1; D is uncertain. The CDR3 length is 13 residues. Germline assignment: CDR1 SEHNR and CDR2 FQNEAQ (reference sequence). V was clipped by 2 bases and J by 4 bases, with 8 bases between them. The CDR3 is CASSLLAATEAFF. CDR3 in DNA: TGTGCCAGCAGCTTACTGGCTGCCACTGAAGCTTTCTTT.

This clonotype was recorded at least ten times. The genes are TRBV9 and TRBJ1-1, with no clear D. The germline V and J ends were trimmed by 0 bases and 8 bases, with 14 bases remaining between them. The germline V gene encodes CDR1 SGDLS and CDR2 YYNGEE. This CDR3 contains 14 residues. The CDR3 region is CASSVDSWAPEAFF. The CDR3 DNA reads TGTGCCAGCAGCGTAGACTCGTGGGCACCAGAAGCTTTCTTT.

Written as DNA, the CDR3 is TGCAGTGCTAAGACCACCGGGACAGGGACCTACGAGCAGTACTTC. Translated, it gives CSAKTTGTGTYEQYF. This rearrangement joins TRBV20-1 to TRBJ2-7; 9 nucleotides match TRBD1. Germline V lookup: CDR1 DFQATT, CDR2 SNEGSKA (reference sequence). The CDR3 is 15 residues long. V shed 4 bases and J 2 bases; nucleotides not matched to a gene: 9.

Here the CDR3 DNA reads TGTGCCAGCAGCTCTGACCGAAGGGGGGCCCTTCACACAGATACGCAGTATTTT. This sequence encodes CASSSDRRGALHTDTQYF. The chain carries TRBV7-6 and TRBJ2-3, with D perhaps TRBD1 or TRBD2 (6 bases each). V lost 4 bases and J lost 2, with 22 bases in between. The V gene's germline CDR1 is SGHVS and CDR2 FNYEAQ. The CDR3 extends over 18 amino acids.

The genes are TRBV10-2 and TRBJ2-1; TRBD2 matches at 10 bases. V lost 2 bases to trimming and J lost 4 bases; unmatched junction nucleotides: 2. Germline V CDR1 and CDR2: WSHSY, SAAADI. CDR3 length: 15 residues. The CDR3 DNA is TGCGCCAGCAGTGAGATAGCGGGGGGATACAATGAGCAGTTCTTC. Amino acid sequence: CASSEIAGGYNEQFF.

The rearrangement uses TRBV20-1 and TRBJ2-7, with 9 bases matching TRBD2. Germline assignment: CDR1 DFQATT and CDR2 SNEGSKA (reference sequence). J gave up 1 base and V 4 bases, and 5 bases lay outside the gene matches. The CDR3 runs 14 residues. Written as DNA, the CDR3 is TGCAGTGCTACCCACAGCGGGGGGTCCTACGAGCAGTACTTC. Its translation is CSATHSGGSYEQYF.

The chain couples TRBV7-8 to TRBJ2-1; 9 bases are shared with TRBD2. The CDR3 has 16 residues. J lost 6 bases, V lost 5 bases, and 11 bases had no gene match. Germline V CDR1 and CDR2: SGHVS, FQNEAQ. CDR3 residues: CASSQASGGPRNEQFF. CDR3 DNA: TGTGCCAGCAGCCAAGCCAGCGGGGGGCCGCGCAATGAGCAGTTCTTC.

The rearrangement joins TRBV10-2 to TRBJ2-1; 13 nucleotides match TRBD2. CDR1 WSHSY and CDR2 SAAADI come from the germline V gene. Trimming at V came to 4 bases and at J to 0 bases, leaving 6 bases not matched to a gene. This CDR3 comprises 18 residues. CDR3 amino acids: CASSVRTSGGSSYNEQFF. For the CDR3, the DNA is TGCGCCAGCAGTGTTAGGACTAGCGGGGGAAGCTCCTACAATGAGCAGTTCTTC.

This chain connects TRBV6-1 to TRBJ2-7; either TRBD1 or TRBD2 may fit D (6 bases each). Germline V gene sequence: CDR1 MNHNS, CDR2 SASEGT. V dropped 6 bases and J dropped 6 bases, with 18 bases sitting between them. The CDR3 runs 14 residues. CDR3 in amino acids: CASSPQQGGLEQYF. The CDR3 DNA sequence: TGTGCCAGCAGCCCCCAACAGGGAGGCCTCGAGCAGTACTTC.

Details on this clonotype: A clone one base away is much larger, so this may be a read error. The chain links TRBV6-5 to TRBJ1-2, with 9 bases identical to TRBD1. CDR1 is MNHEY, CDR2 SVGAGI, per germline. CDR3 length: 14 amino acids. The CDR3 reads CASSYLGQGLGYAF. CDR3 nucleotide sequence: TGTGCCAGCAGTTACCTGGGACAGGGCCTTGGCTACGCCTTC.

This clonotype was picked up many times. This chain connects TRBV10-1 to TRBJ2-3, with TRBD2 matching over 7 bases. The CDR3 contains 16 residues. CDR1 is WNHNN, CDR2 SYGVQD, per germline (reference sequence). The V gene end was trimmed by 0 bases and the J gene end by 9 bases; junction bases not matched to a gene: 12. The CDR3 reads CASSESRTGGYGTQYF. The CDR3 coding sequence is TGCGCCAGCAGTGAGTCGAGGACGGGGGGATACGGAACGCAGTATTTT.

The CDR3 nucleotides read TGCAGTGCTAGAGATCGAAGGGGCCAGAGGGGTGAAAGCTATGGCTACACCTTC. This sequence encodes CSARDRRGQRGESYGYTF. The chain is built from TRBV20-1 and TRBJ1-2; D is possibly TRBD1 (5 bases). Deletions cut 0 bases from V and 4 bases from J, with 24 bases between. There are 18 residues in the CDR3. Germline CDR1 is DFQATT and CDR2 is SNEGSKA (reference sequence).

This clonotype was observed a few times. The rearrangement links TRBV2 to TRBJ2-7; D unresolved. The CDR3 contains 14 residues. Germline CDR1 reads SNHLY; CDR2 reads FYNNEI. Trimming removed 2 bases at V and 6 bases at J, with 14 bases between. The CDR3 is CASSESRTVGEQYF. DNA for the CDR3: TGTGCCAGCAGTGAAAGTCGTACAGTCGGCGAGCAGTACTTC.

The CDR3 reads CASSEALTAYTEAFF. The CDR3, as DNA: TGCGCCAGCAGTGAGGCCTTGACAGCCTACACTGAAGCTTTCTTT. The chain links TRBV10-2 to TRBJ1-1, with D maybe TRBD1 (5 bases). V lost 2 bases to trimming and J lost 3 bases, with 13 bases between them. The CDR3 consists of 15 residues. From germline, CDR1 is WSHSY and CDR2 SAAADI.

This chain uses TRBV10-2 with TRBJ1-3; D might be TRBD1 (6 bases). CDR1 is WSHSY and CDR2 is SAAADI in the germline V gene. This CDR3 comprises 13 residues. Deletions cut 5 bases from V and 11 bases from J, with 16 bases between. In DNA, the CDR3 is TGCGCCAGCAGTCAATATACAGAGGGGGCCATATATTTT. It codes for CASSQYTEGAIYF.